What follows is one TCR beta chain and its context. Germline CDR1 reads SGHRS; CDR2 reads YFSETQ. V shed 0 bases, J shed 2 bases, and the junction held 3 bases outside the gene matches. The CDR3 is 16 amino acids. This entry belongs to a study of T cell changes during pregnancy in multiple sclerosis. TCRdb keeps only in-frame clones here, not all; method: immunoSEQ multiplex PCR. The sample consists of tens of thousands of clones, about 89% of them appearing once. The chain employs TRBV5-1 and TRBJ2-3; TRBD1 matches at 10 bases. The source material was peripheral blood, sampled after pregnancy. This clonotype originated in a female donor with multiple sclerosis, enrolled in a pregnancy study. For the CDR3, the DNA is TGCGCCAGCAGCTTGGGACAGGGGGCCCTCACAGATACGCAGTATTTT. Translated, it gives CASSLGQGALTDTQYF.